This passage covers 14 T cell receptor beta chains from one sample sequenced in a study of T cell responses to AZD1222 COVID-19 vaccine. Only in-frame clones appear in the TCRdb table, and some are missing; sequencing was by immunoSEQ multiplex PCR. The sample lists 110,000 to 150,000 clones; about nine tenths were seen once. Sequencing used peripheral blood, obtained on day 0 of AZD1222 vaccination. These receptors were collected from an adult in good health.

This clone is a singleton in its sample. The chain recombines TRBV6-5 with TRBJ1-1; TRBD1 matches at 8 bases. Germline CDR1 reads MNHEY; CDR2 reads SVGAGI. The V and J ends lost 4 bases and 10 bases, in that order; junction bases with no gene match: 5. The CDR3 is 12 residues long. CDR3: CASSFTGGGAFF. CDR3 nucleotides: TGTGCCAGCAGTTTTACAGGGGGGGGAGCTTTCTTT.

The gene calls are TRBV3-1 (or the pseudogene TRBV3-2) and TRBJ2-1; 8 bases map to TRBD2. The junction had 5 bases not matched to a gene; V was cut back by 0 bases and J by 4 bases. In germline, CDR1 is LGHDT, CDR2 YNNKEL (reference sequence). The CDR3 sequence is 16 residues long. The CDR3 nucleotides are TGTGCCAGCAGCCAAGATGTCGGGACTAGATACAATGAGCAGTTCTTC. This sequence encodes CASSQDVGTRYNEQFF.

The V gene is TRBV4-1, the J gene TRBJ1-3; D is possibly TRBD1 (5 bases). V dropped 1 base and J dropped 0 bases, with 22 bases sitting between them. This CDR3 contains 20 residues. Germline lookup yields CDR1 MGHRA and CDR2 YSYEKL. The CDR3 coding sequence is TGCGCCAGCAGCCAAGTAGGGGCCTCGCGCCGGAGCCGCTCTGGAAACACCATATATTTT. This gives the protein CASSQVGASRRSRSGNTIYF.

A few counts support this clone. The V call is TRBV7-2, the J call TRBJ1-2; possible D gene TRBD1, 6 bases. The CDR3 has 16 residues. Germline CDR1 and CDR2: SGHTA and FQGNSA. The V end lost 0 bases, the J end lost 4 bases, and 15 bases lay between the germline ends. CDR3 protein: CASSLAGRGAGYGYTF. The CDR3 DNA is TGTGCCAGCAGCTTAGCGGGGCGGGGGGCCGGCTATGGCTACACCTTC. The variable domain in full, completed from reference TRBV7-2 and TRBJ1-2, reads GAGVSQSPSNKVTEKGKDVELRCDPISGHTALYWYRQSLGQGLEFLIYFQGNSAPDKSGLPSDRFSAERTGGSVSTLTIQRTQQEDSAVYLCASSLAGRGAGYGYTFGSGTRLTVV.

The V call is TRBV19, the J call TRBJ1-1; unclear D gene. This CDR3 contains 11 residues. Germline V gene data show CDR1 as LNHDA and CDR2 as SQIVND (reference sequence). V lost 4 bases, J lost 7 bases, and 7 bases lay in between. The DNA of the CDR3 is TGTGCCAGTAGTACGGGGAGTGAAGCTTTCTTT. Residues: CASSTGSEAFF.

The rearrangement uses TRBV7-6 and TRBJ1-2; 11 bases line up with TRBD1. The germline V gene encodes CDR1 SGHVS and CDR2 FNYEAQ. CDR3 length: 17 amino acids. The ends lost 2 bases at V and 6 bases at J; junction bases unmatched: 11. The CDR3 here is CASSLYLPGQGGDGYTF. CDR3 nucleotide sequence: TGTGCCAGCAGCTTATATCTACCGGGACAGGGGGGGGATGGCTACACCTTC.

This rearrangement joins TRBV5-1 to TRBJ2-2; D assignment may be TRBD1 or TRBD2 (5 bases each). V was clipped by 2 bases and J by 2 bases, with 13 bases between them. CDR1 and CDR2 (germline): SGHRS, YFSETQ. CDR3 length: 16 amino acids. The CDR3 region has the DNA TGCGCCAGCAGCTTATCAGGGACGGCTAACACCGGGGAGCTGTTTTTT. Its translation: CASSLSGTANTGELFF.

CDR3 nucleotide sequence: TGTGCCAGCAGCCTATATAGCGGGGAAACCGGGGAGCTGTTTTTT. Protein sequence: CASSLYSGETGELFF. The chain combines TRBV9 with TRBJ2-2; 8 bases are a match to TRBD2. The V gene end was trimmed by 4 bases and the J gene end by 5 bases; junction bases not matched to a gene: 7. The CDR3 sequence is 15 residues long. Germline V gene data show CDR1 as SGDLS and CDR2 as YYNGEE.

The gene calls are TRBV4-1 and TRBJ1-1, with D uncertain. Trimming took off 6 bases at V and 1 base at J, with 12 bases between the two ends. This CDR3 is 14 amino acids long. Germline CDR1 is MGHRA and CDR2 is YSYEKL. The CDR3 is CASRSPGENTEAFF. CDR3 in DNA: TGCGCCAGCAGGTCCCCGGGAGAGAACACTGAAGCTTTCTTT.

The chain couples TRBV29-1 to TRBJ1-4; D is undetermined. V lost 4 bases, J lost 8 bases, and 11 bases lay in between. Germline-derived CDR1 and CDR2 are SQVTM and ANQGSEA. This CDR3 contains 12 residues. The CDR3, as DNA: TGCAGCGTTGGCCGGGGTAAAGAAAAACTGTTTTTT. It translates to CSVGRGKEKLFF.

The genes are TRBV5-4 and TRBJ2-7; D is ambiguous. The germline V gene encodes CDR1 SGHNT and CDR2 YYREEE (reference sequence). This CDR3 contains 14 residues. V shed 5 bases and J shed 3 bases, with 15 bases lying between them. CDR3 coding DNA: TGTGCCAGCAGGAGACTTGGGGTGGGCTACGAGCAGTACTTC. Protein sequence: CASRRLGVGYEQYF.

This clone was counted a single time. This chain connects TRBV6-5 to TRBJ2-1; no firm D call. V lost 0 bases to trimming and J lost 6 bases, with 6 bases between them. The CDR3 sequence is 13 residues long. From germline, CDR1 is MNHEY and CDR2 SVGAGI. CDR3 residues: CASSYSYINEQFF. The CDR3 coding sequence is TGTGCCAGCAGTTACTCGTATATCAATGAGCAGTTCTTC.

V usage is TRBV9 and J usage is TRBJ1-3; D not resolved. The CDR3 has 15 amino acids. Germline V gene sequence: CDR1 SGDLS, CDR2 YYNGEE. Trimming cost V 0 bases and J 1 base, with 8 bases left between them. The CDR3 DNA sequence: TGTGCCAGCAGCGTAGAAAGGAATTCTGGAAACACCATATATTTT. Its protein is CASSVERNSGNTIYF.

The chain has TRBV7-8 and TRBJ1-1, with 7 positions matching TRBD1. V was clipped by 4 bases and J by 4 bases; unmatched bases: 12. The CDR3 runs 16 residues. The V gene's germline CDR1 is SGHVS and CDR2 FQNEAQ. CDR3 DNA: TGTGCCAGCAGCTCACGACAGGGCCCGGGGGGCACTGAAGCTTTCTTT. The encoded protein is CASSSRQGPGGTEAFF.